These T cell receptor beta chains were read from a single sample in a study of early T cells in non-severe SARS-CoV-2 infection. TCRdb re-derived calls from the 5' RACE reads in MiXCR, one entry per CDR3 protein. This table has 38,000 or so distinct CDR3 sequences, 4.6% appearing once. The sequenced sample consisted of whole blood. These TCRs come from an adult who was a healthcare worker with PCR-confirmed SARS-CoV-2 infection or an uninfected control (not recorded which). Each CDR3 is given with its conserved first and last residue. A D gene is named only where the DNA matches it firmly. Clone sizes are given selectively: once, few, many, or a class where the clone is expanded.

D gene: NA
J gene: TRBJ1-1
clone size: NA
V gene: TRBV6-2/TRBV6-3
CDR3 protein: CASSHIKGRLNTEAFF
CDR3 DNA: TGTGCCAGCAGTCATATTAAGGGACGGCTGAACACTGAAGCTTTCTTT

D gene: NA
J gene: TRBJ1-2
clone size: many
V gene: TRBV7-8
CDR3 protein: CASSFSSGATRVYGYTF
CDR3 DNA: TGTGCCAGCAGCTTTAGCTCCGGGGCCACCCGGGTCTATGGCTACACCTTC

D gene: NA
J gene: TRBJ2-2
clone size: NA
V gene: TRBV5-1
CDR3 protein: CASSLETYTGELFF
CDR3 DNA: TGCGCCAGCAGCTTGGAGACCTACACCGGGGAGCTGTTTTTT

D gene: NA
J gene: TRBJ1-1
clone size: many
V gene: TRBV4-1
CDR3 protein: CASSQAGAFTNTEAFF
CDR3 DNA: TGCGCCAGCAGCCAAGCAGGGGCCTTCACCAACACTGAAGCTTTCTTT

D gene: TRBD2
J gene: TRBJ2-3
clone size: NA
V gene: TRBV6-5
CDR3 protein: CASSYLAESDTQYF
CDR3 DNA: TGTGCCAGCAGTTATCTAGCGGAGTCAGATACGCAGTATTTT

D gene: TRBD1
J gene: TRBJ1-2
clone size: many
V gene: TRBV18
CDR3 protein: CASSLDRADGYTF
CDR3 DNA: TGTGCCAGCTCACTCGACAGGGCAGATGGCTACACCTTC

D gene: NA
J gene: TRBJ1-6
clone size: many
V gene: TRBV4-1
CDR3 protein: CASNQPSRGARNSPLHF
CDR3 DNA: TGCGCCAGCAACCAACCCTCTCGAGGGGCCCGTAATTCACCCCTCCACTTT

D gene: NA
J gene: TRBJ2-1
clone size: NA
V gene: TRBV7-9
CDR3 protein: CASSLDLAYNEQFF
CDR3 DNA: TGTGCCAGCAGCTTGGACTTAGCCTACAATGAGCAGTTCTTC

D gene: TRBD2
J gene: TRBJ2-1
clone size: many
V gene: TRBV6-1
CDR3 protein: CASSARTSGVGEQFF
CDR3 DNA: TGTGCCAGCAGTGCCCGGACTAGCGGGGTGGGGGAGCAGTTCTTC

D gene: NA
J gene: TRBJ2-5
clone size: few
V gene: TRBV7-6
CDR3 protein: CASSLIAGQETQYF
CDR3 DNA: TGTGCCAGCAGCTTAATCGCGGGGCAAGAGACCCAGTACTTC

D gene: NA
J gene: TRBJ1-3
clone size: NA
V gene: TRBV27
CDR3 protein: CASSPSVAGNTIYF
CDR3 DNA: TGTGCCAGCAGTCCGTCCGTGGCTGGAAACACCATATATTTT

D gene: TRBD1
J gene: TRBJ1-2
clone size: many
V gene: TRBV6-6
CDR3 protein: CASSHGQGDFF
CDR3 DNA: TGTGCCAGCAGTCACGGACAGGGAGACTTCTTC

D gene: NA
J gene: TRBJ2-2
clone size: many
V gene: TRBV18
CDR3 protein: CASSPRQGSDTGELFF
CDR3 DNA: TGTGCCAGCTCACCACGGCAAGGGTCTGACACCGGGGAGCTGTTTTTT

D gene: NA
J gene: TRBJ1-3
clone size: many
V gene: TRBV18
CDR3 protein: CASSTTQATGNAIYF
CDR3 DNA: TGTGCCAGCTCCACGACCCAGGCGACTGGAAACGCCATATATTTT

D gene: TRBD1
J gene: TRBJ1-1
clone size: many
V gene: TRBV6-5
CDR3 protein: CASRKQGSKLTEAFF
CDR3 DNA: TGTGCCAGCAGGAAACAGGGGAGTAAACTCACTGAAGCTTTCTTT

D gene: TRBD2
J gene: TRBJ2-7
clone size: many
V gene: TRBV5-6
CDR3 protein: CASSSGLADEQYF
CDR3 DNA: TGTGCCAGCAGCTCGGGACTAGCCGACGAGCAGTACTTC

D gene: NA
J gene: TRBJ1-1
clone size: many
V gene: TRBV6-2/TRBV6-3
CDR3 protein: CASRLNTEAFF
CDR3 DNA: TGTGCCAGCAGATTGAACACTGAAGCTTTCTTT

D gene: NA
J gene: TRBJ2-1
clone size: many
V gene: TRBV29-1
CDR3 protein: CSVGTVGEQFF
CDR3 DNA: TGCAGCGTTGGAACCGTCGGTGAGCAGTTCTTC

D gene: NA
J gene: TRBJ1-2
clone size: many
V gene: TRBV12-3/TRBV12-4
CDR3 protein: CASSSSGVNYGYTF
CDR3 DNA: TGTGCCAGCAGTTCCTCAGGGGTTAACTATGGCTACACCTTC

D gene: NA
J gene: TRBJ2-7
clone size: few
V gene: TRBV12-2
CDR3 protein: CASRLYEQYF
CDR3 DNA: TGTGCAAGTCGCTTATACGAGCAGTACTTC

D gene: NA
J gene: TRBJ2-1
clone size: NA
V gene: TRBV21-1
CDR3 protein: CASTNQGVMGNEQFF
CDR3 DNA: TGTGCCAGCACCAACCAGGGGGTTATGGGCAATGAGCAGTTCTTC

D gene: NA
J gene: TRBJ1-1
clone size: NA
V gene: TRBV5-1
CDR3 protein: CASSSPPSPEAFF
CDR3 DNA: TGCGCCAGCAGCTCCCCCCCGAGCCCTGAAGCTTTCTTT

D gene: NA
J gene: TRBJ2-3
clone size: many
V gene: TRBV6-1
CDR3 protein: CASRPPGTYTDTQYF
CDR3 DNA: TGTGCCAGCAGGCCCCCAGGCACCTACACAGATACGCAGTATTTT

D gene: NA
J gene: TRBJ2-7
clone size: many
V gene: TRBV29-1
CDR3 protein: CSPDGVSVYEQYF
CDR3 DNA: TGCAGCCCCGATGGTGTTAGCGTCTACGAGCAGTACTTC

D gene: NA
J gene: TRBJ2-7
clone size: few
V gene: TRBV28
CDR3 protein: CASSSPGAYEQYF
CDR3 DNA: TGTGCCAGCAGTTCCCCGGGAGCCTACGAGCAGTACTTC

D gene: NA
J gene: TRBJ1-1
clone size: many
V gene: TRBV13
CDR3 protein: CASSQTGYTEAFF
CDR3 DNA: TGTGCCAGCAGCCAAACAGGGTACACTGAAGCTTTCTTT

D gene: TRBD2
J gene: TRBJ2-1
clone size: NA
V gene: TRBV5-1
CDR3 protein: CASTPGTNNEQFF
CDR3 DNA: TGCGCCAGCACTCCCGGGACTAACAATGAGCAGTTCTTC

D gene: NA
J gene: TRBJ2-7
clone size: few
V gene: TRBV29-1
CDR3 protein: CSVGGGSQPVHEQYF
CDR3 DNA: TGCAGCGTTGGGGGGGGCAGCCAGCCGGTCCACGAGCAGTACTTC

D gene: NA
J gene: TRBJ1-1
clone size: many
V gene: TRBV20-1
CDR3 protein: CSARFDARGRAFF
CDR3 DNA: TGCAGTGCACGATTTGATGCCCGGGGAAGAGCTTTCTTT

D gene: NA
J gene: TRBJ2-7
clone size: many
V gene: TRBV20-1
CDR3 protein: CSALSGTVSYEQYF
CDR3 DNA: TGCAGTGCGCTTTCCGGGACCGTCTCCTACGAGCAGTACTTC

D gene: NA
J gene: TRBJ2-7
clone size: few
V gene: TRBV27
CDR3 protein: CASGYYAQYF
CDR3 DNA: TGTGCCAGCGGGTACTACGCGCAGTACTTC

D gene: TRBD1
J gene: TRBJ2-5
clone size: many
V gene: TRBV29-1
CDR3 protein: CSARQGGQETQYF
CDR3 DNA: TGCAGCGCCCGACAGGGGGGCCAAGAGACCCAGTACTTC

D gene: TRBD1
J gene: TRBJ2-3
clone size: NA
V gene: TRBV7-7
CDR3 protein: CASSQGDRTDTQYF
CDR3 DNA: TGTGCCAGCAGCCAGGGGGACCGCACAGATACGCAGTATTTT

D gene: NA
J gene: TRBJ2-3
clone size: NA
V gene: TRBV5-4
CDR3 protein: CASSRDPTDTQYF
CDR3 DNA: TGTGCCAGCAGCCGGGACCCCACAGATACGCAGTATTTT

D gene: NA
J gene: TRBJ1-2
clone size: many
V gene: TRBV19
CDR3 protein: CASRTVRDGYTF
CDR3 DNA: TGTGCCAGCCGTACGGTGCGGGATGGCTACACCTTC

D gene: NA
J gene: TRBJ2-1
clone size: NA
V gene: TRBV7-8
CDR3 protein: CASSLGSYVFGNEQFF
CDR3 DNA: TGTGCCAGCAGCTTAGGATCGTACGTCTTTGGCAATGAGCAGTTCTTC

D gene: TRBD1
J gene: TRBJ1-1
clone size: many
V gene: TRBV28
CDR3 protein: CASSFLRTGGMAEAFF
CDR3 DNA: TGTGCCAGCAGTTTCCTACGGACAGGGGGTATGGCTGAAGCTTTCTTT

D gene: NA
J gene: TRBJ1-1
clone size: many
V gene: TRBV5-1
CDR3 protein: CASSLRWGRNTEAFF
CDR3 DNA: TGCGCCAGCAGCTTGAGATGGGGTCGGAACACTGAAGCTTTCTTT

D gene: TRBD1
J gene: TRBJ1-5
clone size: many
V gene: TRBV7-8
CDR3 protein: CASSFGQGNQPQHF
CDR3 DNA: TGTGCCAGCAGCTTCGGACAGGGAAATCAGCCCCAGCATTTT

D gene: NA
J gene: TRBJ1-2
clone size: many
V gene: TRBV29-1
CDR3 protein: CSVLEGLGYTF
CDR3 DNA: TGCAGCGTCCTTGAGGGGCTCGGCTACACCTTC

D gene: NA
J gene: TRBJ1-6
clone size: many
V gene: TRBV12-2
CDR3 protein: CASRFRSPLHF
CDR3 DNA: TGTGCAAGTCGCTTCCGATCACCCCTCCACTTT

D gene: NA
J gene: TRBJ2-3
clone size: few
V gene: TRBV11-2
CDR3 protein: CASSLSSPTQYF
CDR3 DNA: TGTGCCAGCAGCCTTTCGTCCCCCACGCAGTATTTT

D gene: NA
J gene: TRBJ2-2
clone size: few
V gene: TRBV10-3
CDR3 protein: CAITVRGQTGELFF
CDR3 DNA: TGTGCCATCACGGTCAGGGGCCAGACCGGGGAGCTGTTTTTT

D gene: NA
J gene: TRBJ2-3
clone size: NA
V gene: TRBV30
CDR3 protein: CACSQGRIITDTQYF
CDR3 DNA: TGTGCCTGTTCTCAGGGACGGATTATCACAGATACGCAGTATTTT

D gene: TRBD2
J gene: TRBJ2-1
clone size: many
V gene: TRBV4-1
CDR3 protein: CASSRGSGGDSYNEQFF
CDR3 DNA: TGCGCCAGCAGCCGGGGTAGCGGGGGGGATTCCTACAATGAGCAGTTCTTC

D gene: TRBD2
J gene: TRBJ2-1
clone size: many
V gene: TRBV6-5
CDR3 protein: CASRSRGGQFF
CDR3 DNA: TGTGCCAGCAGGTCCCGGGGGGGGCAGTTCTTC

D gene: NA
J gene: TRBJ1-6
clone size: many
V gene: TRBV12-3/TRBV12-4
CDR3 protein: CASRTSSYNSPLHF
CDR3 DNA: TGTGCCAGCAGAACCAGCTCCTATAATTCACCCCTCCACTTT

D gene: TRBD1
J gene: TRBJ2-5
clone size: many
V gene: TRBV7-9
CDR3 protein: CASSSRQGLETQYF
CDR3 DNA: TGTGCCAGCAGCTCCCGACAGGGTTTAGAGACCCAGTACTTC

D gene: TRBD2
J gene: TRBJ2-1
clone size: many
V gene: TRBV6-2/TRBV6-3
CDR3 protein: CASRLAGRLDEQFF
CDR3 DNA: TGTGCCAGCAGACTAGCGGGGAGATTGGATGAGCAGTTCTTC

D gene: TRBD1
J gene: TRBJ1-5
clone size: many
V gene: TRBV7-9
CDR3 protein: CASSADRPEVSNQPQHF
CDR3 DNA: TGTGCCAGCAGCGCGGACAGGCCAGAGGTTAGCAATCAGCCCCAGCATTTT

D gene: NA
J gene: TRBJ2-3
clone size: many
V gene: TRBV29-1
CDR3 protein: CSVAVTDTQYF
CDR3 DNA: TGCAGCGTCGCAGTCACAGATACGCAGTATTTT

D gene: TRBD2
J gene: TRBJ2-1
clone size: many
V gene: TRBV7-9
CDR3 protein: CASMSRLAGGHYQNEQFF
CDR3 DNA: TGTGCCAGCATGTCCAGGCTAGCGGGGGGCCATTATCAAAATGAGCAGTTCTTC

D gene: TRBD1
J gene: TRBJ1-2
clone size: many
V gene: TRBV20-1
CDR3 protein: CSASQGGDGYTF
CDR3 DNA: TGCAGTGCTAGTCAAGGGGGCGATGGCTACACCTTC

D gene: NA
J gene: TRBJ2-3
clone size: NA
V gene: TRBV5-8
CDR3 protein: CASSSDSTDTQYF
CDR3 DNA: TGTGCCAGCAGCTCAGACAGCACAGATACGCAGTATTTT

D gene: NA
J gene: TRBJ2-6
clone size: NA
V gene: TRBV6-4
CDR3 protein: CASSRGWTSGANVLTF
CDR3 DNA: TGTGCCAGCAGTAGGGGGTGGACCTCTGGGGCCAACGTCCTGACTTTC

D gene: NA
J gene: TRBJ1-1
clone size: many
V gene: TRBV10-1
CDR3 protein: CASSRERNTEAFF
CDR3 DNA: TGCGCCAGCAGCCGAGAACGAAACACTGAAGCTTTCTTT

D gene: NA
J gene: TRBJ2-5
clone size: many
V gene: TRBV7-2
CDR3 protein: CASSLGGLQETQYF
CDR3 DNA: TGTGCCAGCAGCTTAGGGGGACTGCAAGAGACCCAGTACTTC

D gene: TRBD1
J gene: TRBJ2-7
clone size: NA
V gene: TRBV11-2
CDR3 protein: CASSSWDRYEQYF
CDR3 DNA: TGTGCCAGCAGCTCCTGGGACAGATACGAGCAGTACTTC

D gene: NA
J gene: TRBJ2-3
clone size: many
V gene: TRBV5-1
CDR3 protein: CASSSTGGTDTQYF
CDR3 DNA: TGCGCCAGCAGCTCCACGGGGGGCACAGATACGCAGTATTTT